This T cell receptor beta chain was identified in a study of blood T cell repertoires in COVID-19. The overall study: The analysed material was cDNA or gDNA that came from T cells, B-cell-depleted T cells, or PBMCs.

The data were produced by immunoSEQ multiplex PCR, yet TCRdb's version contains in-frame clones alone and is incomplete. The sample lists 250,000 or so clones; around 89% were seen once. This CDR3 region has 15 residues. The germline CDR1 and CDR2 sequences are KGHSH and LQKENI. V was trimmed by 6 bases and J by 5 bases, leaving 17 bases between them. The sequenced sample was PBMCs or T cells enriched from blood (not recorded which). The receptor was derived from a man over 45 who had been exposed to COVID-19. The chain combines TRBV18 with TRBJ2-1; tentatively, D is TRBD2 (6 bases). CDR3 sequence: CASSRTWTGDNEQFF. CDR3 DNA: TGTGCCAGCTCTCGAACTTGGACGGGAGACAATGAGCAGTTCTTC. Filled out from reference TRBV18 and TRBJ2-1, the complete variable domain reads NAGVMQNPRHLVRRRGQEARLRCSPMKGHSHVYWYRQLPEEGLKFMVYLQKENIIDESGMPKERFSAEFPKEGPSILRIQQVVRGDSAAYFCASSRTWTGDNEQFFGPGTRLTVL.